The clone carrying this T cell receptor (beta chain) was counted only a few times. This entry is derived from a study of identical twins. From the 5' RACE reads, TCRdb called clonotypes with MiXCR, one entry per CDR3 protein. The sample holds approximately 680,000 distinct CDR3 sequences, around 7.5% seen once. The CDR3 sequence is 16 residues long. V trimming: 5 bases; J trimming: 4 bases; junction bases outside the gene matches: 8. The V gene's germline CDR1 is SGHVS and CDR2 FQNEAQ. This sample was also put to use in a study of yellow fever vaccine responses in identical twins.

The material sequenced was PBMCs. The source of this sequence is a woman aged 18-29 years in good health. The V and J genes are TRBV7-8 and TRBJ2-2; TRBD2 matches at 9 bases. The DNA for the CDR3 is TGTGCCAGCAGCCCCCGTGCGGGGGGGTCCACCGGGGAGCTGTTTTTT. Its translation is CASSPRAGGSTGELFF.